What follows is one T cell receptor beta chain and its context. Its antigen is still unknown. There are no base qualities to consult, and no much larger clone falls within one base. From the cysteine through the phenylalanine, the CDR3 covers 14 amino acids. Just the 42-base CDR3 DNA is kept, in frame starting at base 1. The germline V gene yields SGHRS for CDR1 and YFSETQ for CDR2. Trimming costs V 0 bases and J 9 bases, and their ends lie 15 bases apart. The record originates from a study of STAT3 mutations in large granular lymphocyte leukemia (dated by TCRdb to about 2019). Study-level background: Canonical activating STAT3 mutations were detected in roughly half of the longitudinally sequenced T-LGLL patients. Over half of the T-LGLL patients were given one or more immunosuppressive therapy regimens, and roughly 40% of the treated patients had a hematologic response. Patients with T-cell large granular lymphocyte leukemia underwent serial deep sequencing of TCRbeta CDR3 and STAT3 to reconstruct clonal hierarchy and dynamics. From an initial cohort of 200 or so LGL patients, 15 to 20 representative T-LGLL cases were chosen for longitudinal sequencing of TCRbeta and STAT3. Two patients with natural killer LGL leukemia were also sequenced longitudinally as controls within the study. On average, sequencing was done at around 3.6 time points per patient, with the number of samplings ranging from 2 to 8.

What the authors observed across the whole study: Variable intervals between samplings and differing treatment regimens complicated linking therapy response to changes in TCR clonal burden. In 6 of 18 patients, TCR clonotype switching occurred after therapy, and every newly emerging clone was STAT3 wild type. Because codominant clonotypes persisted in some patients, a small but highly pathogenic clone may have been missed. All T-LGLL patients had at least one immunodominant TCRbeta clonotype, and roughly half had multiple immunodominant subclonotypes. Because no samples were available when a clone first appeared, clonal expansion had to be inferred from samplings taken at other points. In several patients, dominant TCR clone burden exceeded STAT3 mutant burden, suggesting STAT3 mutation arose secondarily within a pre-expanded clone.

An Illumina MiSeq was used to sequence the TCRbeta libraries, yielding an average of around 42,000 productive templates per sample. The immunoSEQ assay, which uses multiplex PCR amplification, was used to generate TCRbeta CDR3 libraries. The authors' pipeline ran thus. Following a previously defined approach, repertoire diversity was calculated, and values close to 0 point to extremely monoclonal samples. TCRdb stores this immuneACCESS table with in-frame sequences only. Part of the clones is absent; in the studies checked, under half of the shortfall reflects unresolved V genes, and no reason is known for the rest. Clone size and V and J calls were adopted from that table, with D and trimming inferred from the DNA. The sample profile shows roughly 1,500 clones; 69% of them were found once. 30% to 40% of the sample is taken by the ten largest. DNA was extracted from blood mononuclear cells, and the same DNA was used for both TCR and STAT3 sequencing.

The sample consisted of peripheral blood mononuclear cells. This TCR was sampled from a woman in her 70s with T-cell large granular lymphocyte leukemia. Some clones in this sample may be carry-over from other donors' samples. The age is the age at diagnosis. The rearrangement joined TRBV5-1 to TRBJ1-2; the D gene is not confidently resolved. In nucleotides, the sequence is TGCGCCAGCAGCTTGGAGCCAGGCCTATCTAGCTACACCTTC. Translated, this is CASSLEPGLSSYTF.